The 13 T cell receptor beta chains listed next were all sequenced from one sample in a study of blood T cell repertoires in COVID-19 (dated by TCRdb to 2018 to 2020). Library preparation employed the immunoSEQ multiplex PCR assay. The source is immuneACCESS, and TCRdb retained only in-frame sequences with V and J called. Part of the clones is not carried over; for the studies checked, unresolved V genes explain less than half of this, and the remainder is unexplained. The sample table shows some 200,000 clones, and around nine tenths are seen once. Jointly, the top ten make up around 3.5% of the sample. The sample taken for sequencing was peripheral blood. Receptor source: a man in his late teens or twenties with active or convalescent COVID-19.

V gene TRBV5-6 combines with J gene TRBJ2-7, with TRBD2 matching 13 bases. Germline CDR1 SGHDT, CDR2 YYEEEE. CDR3 length: 14 residues. The junction had 5 bases not matched to a gene; V was cut back by 4 bases and J by 7 bases. In DNA, the CDR3 is TGTGCCAGCAGCCAACTAGCGGGAGGGCGTGAGCAGTACTTC. This gives the protein CASSQLAGGREQYF.

V is TRBV28 and J is TRBJ2-2, with D perhaps TRBD2 (6 bases). The CDR3 totals 16 residues. CDR1 is MDHEN, CDR2 SYDVKM, per germline. V was trimmed by 7 bases and J by 5 bases, leaving 20 bases between them. The CDR3 loop reads CASIPPGTGSTGELFF. CDR3 nucleotides: TGTGCCAGCATCCCCCCGGGGACTGGTTCGACCGGGGAGCTGTTTTTT.

The chain recombines TRBV7-3 with TRBJ1-1, with D unresolved. The CDR3 covers 13 residues. The germline V gene has CDR1 SGHTA and CDR2 FQGTGA. The ends were cut back, 2 bases at V and 1 base at J, with 5 bases in the middle. The CDR3 loop reads CASSLAENTEAFF. Here the CDR3 DNA reads TGTGCCAGCAGCTTAGCAGAGAACACTGAAGCTTTCTTT.

The V gene is TRBV12-5, the J gene TRBJ1-6; D gene uncertain. Looked up from germline, CDR1 is LGHNT and CDR2 is FRNRAP. The length of the CDR3 is 16 residues. With 0 bases removed from V and 9 bases from J, the gap between germline ends came to 15 bases. CDR3 sequence (DNA): TGTGCTAGTGGTTTGGTACGCGGGGATCAACTTTCACCCCTCCACTTT. Protein sequence: CASGLVRGDQLSPLHF.

This clone has just a few counts. At the DNA level, this CDR3 is encoded by other sequences in the same sample as well. This chain connects TRBV12-3 or TRBV12-4 to TRBJ1-1; D is unclear. Trimming left V 6 bases short and J 1 base short, with 6 bases between. This CDR3 contains 12 residues. The CDR3 is CASSVPNTEAFF. Here the CDR3 DNA reads TGTGCCAGCAGCGTTCCGAACACTGAAGCTTTCTTT.

This clone was seen only once. The J gene is TRBJ1-4, the V gene TRBV6-5; 9 bases align to TRBD1. J gave up 8 bases and V 6 bases, and 7 bases lay outside the gene matches. CDR3 length: 14 amino acids. CDR1 and CDR2 from the germline V gene are MNHEY and SVGAGI. CDR3: CASRRGQGGEKLFF. The CDR3 DNA reads as TGTGCCAGCAGGAGGGGACAGGGAGGGGAAAAACTGTTTTTT.

This clone was counted between two and nine times. This chain connects TRBV28 to TRBJ1-5; 7 bases align to TRBD1. Germline V gene data show CDR1 as MDHEN and CDR2 as SYDVKM. Losses at the gene ends were 4 bases for V and 2 bases for J; bases not matched to a gene: 14. The CDR3 loop spans 18 amino acids. CDR3: CASSSDREYPGGNQPQHF. For the CDR3, the DNA is TGTGCCAGCAGTTCTGACAGGGAATACCCCGGCGGCAATCAGCCCCAGCATTTT.

The chain links TRBV3-1 (or the pseudogene TRBV3-2) to TRBJ1-5; 7 bases fit TRBD1. The V and J ends lost 5 bases and 5 bases, in that order; junction bases with no gene match: 9. Germline V lookup: CDR1 LGHDT, CDR2 YNNKEL (reference sequence). The CDR3 consists of 15 residues. The CDR3 loop reads CASSFGTGDDQPQHF. The CDR3 DNA reads TGTGCCAGCAGCTTCGGCACAGGGGACGATCAGCCCCAGCATTTT.

The chain combines TRBV29-1 with TRBJ1-1, with 8 bases lining up with TRBD1. CDR1 is SQVTM, CDR2 ANQGSEA, per germline. V gave up 6 bases and J gave up 4 bases; unmatched junction bases: 13. This CDR3 region has 15 residues. Here the CDR3 reads CSVVGPGGSSTEAFF. The CDR3 coding sequence is TGCAGCGTCGTGGGGCCAGGGGGCTCTAGCACTGAAGCTTTCTTT.

This sequence joins TRBV25-1 and TRBJ1-2; no reliable D call. V shed 2 bases and J shed 5 bases, with 6 bases lying between them. CDR1 and CDR2 (germline): MGHDK, SYGVNS. The CDR3 has 12 residues. The CDR3 loop is CASSEGGYGYTF. CDR3 sequence (DNA): TGTGCCAGCAGTGAAGGAGGGTATGGCTACACCTTC.

The rearrangement links TRBV24-1 to TRBJ2-1, with 8 bases matching TRBD2. CDR3 length equals 17 residues. Trimming at V came to 3 bases and at J to 0 bases, leaving 6 bases not matched to a gene. Germline V gene data show CDR1 as KGHDR and CDR2 as SFDVKD. CDR3 coding DNA: TGTGCCACCAGTGATCCCTTAGCGGGAACCTCCTACAATGAGCAGTTCTTC. It codes for CATSDPLAGTSYNEQFF.

This chain connects TRBV5-6 to TRBJ1-2; D gene unclear. Looked up from germline, CDR1 is SGHDT and CDR2 is YYEEEE. V lost 0 bases to trimming and J lost 5 bases, with 17 bases between them. CDR3 length equals 16 residues. The CDR3 spells CASSLELQAAFYGYTF. CDR3 DNA: TGTGCCAGCAGCTTGGAACTGCAGGCCGCCTTTTATGGCTACACCTTC.

The V gene is TRBV6-7, the J gene TRBJ2-1; D is unclear. TRBV6-7 is designated an ORF whose function remains uncertain. Trimming left V 4 bases short and J 3 bases short, with 19 bases between. The CDR3 runs 17 residues. For the CDR3, the DNA is TGTGCCAGCAGTTCTGTAACTTCCTACTGCCGCTACAATGAGCAGTTCTTC. Its translation: CASSSVTSYCRYNEQFF.